Reported below is one T cell receptor (beta chain). The germline V and J ends were trimmed by 0 bases and 0 bases, with 17 bases remaining between them. Germline CDR1 and CDR2: SGDLS and YYNGEE. CDR3 length: 18 residues. Clones were sequenced by immunoSEQ multiplex PCR, and TCRdb holds only the in-frame ones, with some missing. The table includes about 75,000 clones, less than 95% detected once. This entry is derived from a study of control samples from healthy donors and cancer patients. This sequence was found in a woman aged 40 to 50 in good health. The chain employs TRBV9 and TRBJ2-3; TRBD1 is a possible D gene (6 bases). Sequencing was done on a sample of blood. Here the CDR3 reads CASSVGFRDTTSTDTQYF. DNA for the CDR3: TGTGCCAGCAGCGTAGGGTTCCGGGACACTACTAGCACAGATACGCAGTATTTT.